This paragraph covers one T cell receptor (beta chain) sequence. The antigen it binds to is not known. Per-base quality was not reported, and no clone a single base away is much larger than it. Donors formed part of the validation cohort, which comprised over a hundred subjects and was distinct from the first cohort of some 700 subjects. The sample belongs to a study of cytomegalovirus exposure and HLA in healthy donors (dated by TCRdb to the late 2010s). Some background on the complete study: A later analysis indicated that the 120 validation repertoires were generated on the platform also employed for the 670 or so repertoires of the first cohort. High-throughput TCR immunosequencing, statistical association of individual TCRs with disease status, and machine learning were combined to predict cytomegalovirus infection status. The study aimed to test whether cataloging public T cell receptors could reveal signatures of past pathogen exposure. A separate validation cohort of 100 to 150 different subjects was used in addition to the approximately 700-subject first cohort. What the work shows at the level of the full study, not this receptor alone: A total of fewer than 200 TCR beta chains were listed by the study as associated with cytomegalovirus. The validation cohort had no HLA typing available for a later analysis, so co-occurrence within that cohort was assessed over all 120 or so repertoires. A later analysis found that TCRs clustered in the first cohort also tended to co-occur in the 95 to 150 validation repertoires, with more than 90% of cluster scores above 0. While some public TCRs were present in many individuals, most TCR sequences turned up only very rarely across donors. Three of the identified cytomegalovirus-associated TCR beta chains were confirmed in vitro to be specific for cytomegalovirus antigens. The classifier was reported to diagnose cytomegalovirus status with high specificity and sensitivity in both the original cohort and the validation cohort. According to the authors, the approach could potentially be generalized to other disease states and immunological phenotypes.

Libraries were built with the immunoSEQ multiplex PCR assay. The paper's processing steps were these. A statistical classification framework was built for diagnosing cytomegalovirus status from the catalog of TCR beta chain sequences. TCRdb carries this immuneACCESS record with in-frame sequences only. Its versions omit some clonotypes, under half of them owing to an unresolved V gene in the studies checked, with the rest unexplained. V, J and clone size were drawn from that table, and D and trimming were deduced from the DNA. A total of some 100,000 clones appear in this sample, about 83% of them only once. The ten largest clones take up roughly 5% of the sample. The TCR sequence derives from a man aged 18-30 years in good health and CMV-seronegative. Sequencing was done on a sample of PBMCs.

This receptor has the CDR3 CASSLGAGINEKLFF. The nucleotide sequence reads TGCGCCAGCAGCTTGGGCGCAGGGATTAATGAAAAACTGTTTTTT. This receptor chain uses TRBV5-1 and TRBJ1-4, with a tentative D gene TRBD1 over 5 matching bases. CDR1 and CDR2, looked up from the germline V gene, are SGHRS and YFSETQ. Counted from cysteine to phenylalanine, this CDR3 has 15 amino acids. Only CDR3 DNA is held: 45 bases, read in frame from base 1. V gives up 0 bases and J gives up 4 bases, and the segment between their germline ends measures 10 bases.